This note documents a single T cell receptor beta chain sequence. Its antigen remains unknown. This was the immunoSEQ v3.0 assay at survey level. Generated by immunoSEQ multiplex PCR, the TCRdb table keeps only in-frame clones and is missing some. The sample has fewer than 20,000 clones, approximately 92% seen once. This CDR3 is 20 amino acids long. In germline, CDR1 is MGHRA, CDR2 YSYEKL. Trimming cost V 0 bases and J 0 bases; bases outside gene matches: 12. These data are taken from a study of long-term antiretroviral therapy in people with HIV. Study-wide results and limits: Post-ART samples showed increased diversity that remained below transplant donor control levels. Whereas controls had wider CDR3 length ranges, HIV repertoires had narrower ones.

The input for sequencing was unsorted PBMCs, taken 4.2 years after starting antiretroviral therapy. The TCR was taken from a man aged 50 or older with HIV. This chain connects TRBV4-1 to TRBJ2-3; 10 nucleotides line up with TRBD1. DNA for the CDR3: TGCGCCAGCAGCCAAGACAGCTGGGACAGGGGATTTACTAGCACAGATACGCAGTATTTT. Protein sequence: CASSQDSWDRGFTSTDTQYF.